This TCR beta chain was observed in a study of metastatic and nonmetastatic thyroid tumors. Study overall: Where malignant and benign thyroid patients were concerned, repertoires were compared across blood and tumor or nodule tissue. Overall study results and limits: Patients with malignant thyroid tumors reportedly had significantly higher TCR beta diversity than those with benign nodules, in blood and tumor.

Concerning this clone: Its target is not known. A much larger clone is a single base away; this may be a read error.

As originally analysed: The authors used CDR3 differences across clinicopathological groups to build a distant-metastasis classifier for papillary thyroid cancer. TCRdb reassembled clones from the PCR reads with MiXCR. These V and J calls originate from TCRdb's pipeline instead of the authors' own analysis. The sample has 35,000 to 50,000 clones; around 4% are singletons. The entire patient cohort was treatment-naive prior to thyroid surgery. The receptor was isolated from a female donor with papillary thyroid cancer or a benign thyroid nodule (not recorded which). Some clones in this sample may be carry-over from other donors' samples. Sequenced input: blood.

CDR3 DNA: TGTGCCAGCTCACCGCTGGGGGGCTCTGGAAACACCATATATTTT. This codes for CASSPLGGSGNTIYF. This sequence joins TRBV18 and TRBJ1-3; D is perhaps TRBD1 (5 bases). V gave up 3 bases and J gave up 0 bases, with 9 bases separating them. Germline V gene sequence: CDR1 KGHSH, CDR2 LQKENI. The CDR3 extends over 15 amino acids.